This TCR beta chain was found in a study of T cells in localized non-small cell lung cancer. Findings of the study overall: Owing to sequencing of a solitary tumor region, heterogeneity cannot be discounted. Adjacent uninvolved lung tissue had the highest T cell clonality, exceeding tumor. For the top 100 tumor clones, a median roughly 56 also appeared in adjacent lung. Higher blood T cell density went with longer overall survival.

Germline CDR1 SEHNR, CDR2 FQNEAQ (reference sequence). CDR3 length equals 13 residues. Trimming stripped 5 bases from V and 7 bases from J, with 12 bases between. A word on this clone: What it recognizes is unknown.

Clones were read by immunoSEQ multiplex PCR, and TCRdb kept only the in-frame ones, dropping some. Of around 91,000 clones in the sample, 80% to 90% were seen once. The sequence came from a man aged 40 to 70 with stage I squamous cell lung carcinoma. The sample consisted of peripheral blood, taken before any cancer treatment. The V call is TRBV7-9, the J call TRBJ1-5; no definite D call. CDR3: CASSGNSAQPQHF. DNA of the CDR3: TGTGCCAGCAGCGGGAATTCGGCACAGCCCCAGCATTTT.